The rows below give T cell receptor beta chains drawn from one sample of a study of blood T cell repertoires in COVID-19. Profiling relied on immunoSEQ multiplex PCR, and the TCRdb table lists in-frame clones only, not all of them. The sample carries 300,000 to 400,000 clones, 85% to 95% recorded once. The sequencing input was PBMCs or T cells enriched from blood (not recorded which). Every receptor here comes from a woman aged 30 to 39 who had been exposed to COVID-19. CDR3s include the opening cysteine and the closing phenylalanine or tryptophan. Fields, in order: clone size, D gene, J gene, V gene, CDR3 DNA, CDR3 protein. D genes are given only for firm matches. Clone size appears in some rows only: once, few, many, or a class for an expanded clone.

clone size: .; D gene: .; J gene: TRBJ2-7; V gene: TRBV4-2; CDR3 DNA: TGTGCCAGCAGCCGTCCCCACCGGGGGAGCGAATACTACGAGCAGTACTTC; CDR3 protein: CASSRPHRGSEYYEQYF
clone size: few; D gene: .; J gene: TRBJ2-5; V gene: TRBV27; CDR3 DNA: TGTGCCAGCAGGGCAGGGGGGGAGACCCAGTACTTC; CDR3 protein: CASRAGGETQYF
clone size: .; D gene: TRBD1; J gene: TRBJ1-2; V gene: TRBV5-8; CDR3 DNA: TGTGCCAGCAGCTTCGACAGGGGAGACTATGGCTACACCTTC; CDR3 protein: CASSFDRGDYGYTF
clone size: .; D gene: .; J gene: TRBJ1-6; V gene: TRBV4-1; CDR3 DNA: TGCGCCAGCAGCCAAGGAAAGGCGGGGGAGAGAAATTCACCCCTCCACTTT; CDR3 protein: CASSQGKAGERNSPLHF
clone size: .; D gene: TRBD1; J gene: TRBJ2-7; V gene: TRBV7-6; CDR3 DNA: TGTGCCAGCAGCAGAGGGACAGGGGACTACGAGCAGTACTTC; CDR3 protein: CASSRGTGDYEQYF
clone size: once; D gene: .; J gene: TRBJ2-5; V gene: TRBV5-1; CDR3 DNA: TGCGCCAGCAGCGCACGGGGGACTCAAGAGACCCAGTACTTC; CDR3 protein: CASSARGTQETQYF
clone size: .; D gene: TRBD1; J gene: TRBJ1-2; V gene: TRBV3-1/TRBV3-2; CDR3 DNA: TGTGCCAGCAGCCAACCCCGGGACAGGGACCAGCTCTACACCTTC; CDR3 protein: CASSQPRDRDQLYTF
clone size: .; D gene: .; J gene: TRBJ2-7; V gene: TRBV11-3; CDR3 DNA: TGTGCCAGCAGCTCATCCCCGGCTCAGGGGCGGTTCGAGCAGTACTTC; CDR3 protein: CASSSSPAQGRFEQYF
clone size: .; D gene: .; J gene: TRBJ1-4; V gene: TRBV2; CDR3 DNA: TGTGCCAGCAGCCGACAGGTCTTCGGCAATCGGGAAAAACTGTTTTTT; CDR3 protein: CASSRQVFGNREKLFF
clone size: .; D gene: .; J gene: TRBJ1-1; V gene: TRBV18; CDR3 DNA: TGTGCCAGCTCACCACGACGGGGGTCTCTGGACACTGAAGCTTTCTTT; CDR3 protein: CASSPRRGSLDTEAFF
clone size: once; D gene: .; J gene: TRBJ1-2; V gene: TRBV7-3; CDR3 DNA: TGTGCCAGCAGCCCGGGAAGAGACTATGGCTACACCTTC; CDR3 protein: CASSPGRDYGYTF
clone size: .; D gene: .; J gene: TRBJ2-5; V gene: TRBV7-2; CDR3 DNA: TGTGCCAGCAGCTTAGGCGGCTGGTACCAAGAGACCCAGTACTTC; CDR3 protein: CASSLGGWYQETQYF
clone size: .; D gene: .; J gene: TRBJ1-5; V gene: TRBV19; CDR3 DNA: TGTGCCAGTAGTATAGATAGAATAAGCAATCAGCCCCAGCATTTT; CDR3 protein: CASSIDRISNQPQHF
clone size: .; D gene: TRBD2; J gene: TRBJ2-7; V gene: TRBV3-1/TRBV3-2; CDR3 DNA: TGTGCCAGCAGCCTTAGACTAGCGGGGATCTACGAGCAGTACTTC; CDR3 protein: CASSLRLAGIYEQYF
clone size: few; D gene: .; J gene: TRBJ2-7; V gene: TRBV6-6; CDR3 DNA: TGTGCCAGCAGCCCCCGGGACGAGCAGTACTTC; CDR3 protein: CASSPRDEQYF
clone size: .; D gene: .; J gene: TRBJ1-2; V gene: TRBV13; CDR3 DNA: TGTGCCAGCAGCTTAGTCGGGGGCTATGGCTACACCTTC; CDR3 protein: CASSLVGGYGYTF
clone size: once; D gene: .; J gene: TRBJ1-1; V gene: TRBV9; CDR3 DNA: TGTGCCAGCAGCGTAGCGTCCTACTCAGAAGCTTTCTTT; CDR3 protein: CASSVASYSEAFF
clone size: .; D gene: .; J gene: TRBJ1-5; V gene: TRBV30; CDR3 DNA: TGTGCCTGGAGTGTTTTAACCCGGGATCAGCCCCAGCATTTT; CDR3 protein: CAWSVLTRDQPQHF
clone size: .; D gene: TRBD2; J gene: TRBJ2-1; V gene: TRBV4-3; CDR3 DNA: TGCGCCAGCAGCCAAGACTACAGCGGGGGCTCCTACAATGAGCAGTTCTTC; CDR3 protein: CASSQDYSGGSYNEQFF
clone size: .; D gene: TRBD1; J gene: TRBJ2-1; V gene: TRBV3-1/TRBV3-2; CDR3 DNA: TGTGCCAGCAGCCCATCGGACAGGAGAATAAAGTACAATGAGCAGTTCTTC; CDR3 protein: CASSPSDRRIKYNEQFF
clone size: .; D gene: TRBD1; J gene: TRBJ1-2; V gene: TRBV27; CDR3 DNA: TGTGCCAGCAGTTTATCCAGGGACAGGCCTTATGGCTACACCTTC; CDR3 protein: CASSLSRDRPYGYTF
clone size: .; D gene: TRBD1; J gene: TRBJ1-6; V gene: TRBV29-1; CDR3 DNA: TGCAGCGCGCAGGGACAGGGGGCGAATTCACCCCTCCACTTT; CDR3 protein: CSAQGQGANSPLHF
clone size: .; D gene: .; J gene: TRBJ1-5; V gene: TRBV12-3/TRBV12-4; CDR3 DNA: TGTGCCAGCAGTTGGGGGCATCAGCCCCAGCATTTT; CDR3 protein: CASSWGHQPQHF
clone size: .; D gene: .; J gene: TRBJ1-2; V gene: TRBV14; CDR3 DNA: TGTGCCAGCAGCACCTTCGCAGCCCTCGACAATAACTATGGCTACACCTTC; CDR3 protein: CASSTFAALDNNYGYTF
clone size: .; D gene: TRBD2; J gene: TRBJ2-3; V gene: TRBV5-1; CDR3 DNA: TGCGCCAGCAGCTTGTTCTTGCGGGGGGGCTCAGATACGCAGTATTTT; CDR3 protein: CASSLFLRGGSDTQYF
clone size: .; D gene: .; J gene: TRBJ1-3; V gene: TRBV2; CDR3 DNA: TGTGCCAGCAGTACTTGGGAGGCGGCGGGAAACACCATATATTTT; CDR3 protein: CASSTWEAAGNTIYF
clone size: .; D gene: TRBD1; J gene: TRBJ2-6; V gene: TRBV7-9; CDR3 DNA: TGTGCCAGCAGCTCGGACAGGGGAGGGTCTGGGGCCAACGTCCTGACTTTC; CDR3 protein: CASSSDRGGSGANVLTF
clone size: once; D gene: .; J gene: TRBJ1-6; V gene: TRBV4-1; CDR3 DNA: TGCGCCAGCAGCCAAGGAAGGCCAGGAATTAATAATTCACCCCTCCACTTT; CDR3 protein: CASSQGRPGINNSPLHF
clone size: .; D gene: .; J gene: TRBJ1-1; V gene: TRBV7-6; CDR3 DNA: TGTGCCAGCAGCCGCCGGGGAGGCACTGAAGCTTTCTTT; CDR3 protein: CASSRRGGTEAFF
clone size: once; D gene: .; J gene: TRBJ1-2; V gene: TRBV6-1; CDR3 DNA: TGTGCCAGCAGTGAAAGGAGGCACCCGCTCCTATCCTATGGCTACACCTTC; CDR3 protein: CASSERRHPLLSYGYTF
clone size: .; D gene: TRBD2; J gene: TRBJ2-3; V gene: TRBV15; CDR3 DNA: TGTGCCACCAGCCCCGCGGGGGTTAGCACAGATACGCAGTATTTT; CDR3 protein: CATSPAGVSTDTQYF
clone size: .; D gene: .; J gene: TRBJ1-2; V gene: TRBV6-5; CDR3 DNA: TGTGCCAGCAATGGACAGTTCGGCTACACCTTC; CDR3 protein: CASNGQFGYTF
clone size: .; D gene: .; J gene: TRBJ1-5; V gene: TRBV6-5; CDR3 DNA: TGTGCCAGCAGTTACGGCCCCAGTCAGCCCCAGCATTTT; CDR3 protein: CASSYGPSQPQHF
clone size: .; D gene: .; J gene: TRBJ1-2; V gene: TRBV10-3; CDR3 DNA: TGTGCCATCAGTGAGCGGAGGGACGCCGGTGGCTACACCTTC; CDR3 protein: CAISERRDAGGYTF
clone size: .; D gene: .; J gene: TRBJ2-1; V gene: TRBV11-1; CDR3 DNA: TGTGCCAGCAGCTTAGCCGGGACAAGAACCTACAATGAGCAGTTCTTC; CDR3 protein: CASSLAGTRTYNEQFF
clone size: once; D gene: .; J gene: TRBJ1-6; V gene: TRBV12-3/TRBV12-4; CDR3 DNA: TGTGCCAGCAGTAATCCCCAGAATTCACCCCTCCACTTT; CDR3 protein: CASSNPQNSPLHF
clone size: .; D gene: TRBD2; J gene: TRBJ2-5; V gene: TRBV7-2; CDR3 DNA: TGTGCCAGCAGCTTAGGGTCCCTCGGGGGGGGCAGGGAGACCCAGTACTTC; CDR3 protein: CASSLGSLGGGRETQYF
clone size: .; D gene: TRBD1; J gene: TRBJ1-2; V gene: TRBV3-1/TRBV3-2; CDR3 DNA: TGTGCCAGCAGCCAAGATTGGGGTACAGGGGGCAATGGCTACACCTTC; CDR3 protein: CASSQDWGTGGNGYTF
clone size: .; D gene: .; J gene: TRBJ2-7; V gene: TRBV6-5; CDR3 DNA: TGTGCCAGCAGTCCTCAACAGGCCTCCTACGAGCAGTACTTC; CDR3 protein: CASSPQQASYEQYF
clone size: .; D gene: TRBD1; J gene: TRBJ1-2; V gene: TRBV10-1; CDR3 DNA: TGCGCCAGCAGTGAGTCGACTGCGACAGGGCCCTCTTGCTATGGCTACACCTTC; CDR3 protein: CASSESTATGPSCYGYTF
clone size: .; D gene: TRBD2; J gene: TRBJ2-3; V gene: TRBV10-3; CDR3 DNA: TGTGCCATCAGGCCCGGGACTAGCGGGCTAGATACGCAGTATTTT; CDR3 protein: CAIRPGTSGLDTQYF